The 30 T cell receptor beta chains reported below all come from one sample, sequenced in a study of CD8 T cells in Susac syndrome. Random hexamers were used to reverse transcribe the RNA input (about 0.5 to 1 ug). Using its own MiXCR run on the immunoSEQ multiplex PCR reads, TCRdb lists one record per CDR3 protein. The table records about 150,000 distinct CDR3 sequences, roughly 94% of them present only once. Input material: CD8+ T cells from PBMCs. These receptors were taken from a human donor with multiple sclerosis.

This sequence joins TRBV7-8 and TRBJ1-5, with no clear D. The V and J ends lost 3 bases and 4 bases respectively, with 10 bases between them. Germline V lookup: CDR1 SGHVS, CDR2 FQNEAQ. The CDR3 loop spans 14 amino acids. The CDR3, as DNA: TGTGCCAGCAGCTTGACGGTCGGGAATCAGCCCCAGCATTTT. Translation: CASSLTVGNQPQHF.

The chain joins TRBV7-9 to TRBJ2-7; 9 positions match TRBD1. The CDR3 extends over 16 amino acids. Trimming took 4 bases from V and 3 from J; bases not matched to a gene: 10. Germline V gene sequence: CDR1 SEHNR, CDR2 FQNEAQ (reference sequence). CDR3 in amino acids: CASSSGTGQGVYEQYF. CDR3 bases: TGTGCCAGCAGCTCAGGGACGGGACAGGGCGTCTACGAGCAGTACTTC.

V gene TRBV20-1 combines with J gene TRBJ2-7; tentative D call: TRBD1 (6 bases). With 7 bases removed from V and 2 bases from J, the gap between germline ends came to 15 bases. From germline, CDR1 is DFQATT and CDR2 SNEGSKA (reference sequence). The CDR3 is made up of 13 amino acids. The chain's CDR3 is CSVRGTPAYEQYF. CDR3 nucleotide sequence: TGCAGTGTAAGGGGGACACCAGCCTACGAGCAGTACTTC.

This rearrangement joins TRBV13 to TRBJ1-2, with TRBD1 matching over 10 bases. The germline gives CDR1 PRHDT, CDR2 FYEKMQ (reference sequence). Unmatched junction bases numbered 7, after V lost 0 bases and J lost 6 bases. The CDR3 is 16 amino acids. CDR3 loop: CASSLGLTGQGNGYTF. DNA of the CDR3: TGTGCCAGCAGCTTAGGGTTGACGGGACAGGGGAATGGCTACACCTTC.

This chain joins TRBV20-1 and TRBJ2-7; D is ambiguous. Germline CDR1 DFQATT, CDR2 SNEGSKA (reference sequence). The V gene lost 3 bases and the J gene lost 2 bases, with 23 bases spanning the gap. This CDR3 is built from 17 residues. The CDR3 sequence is CSASPIIRETPTYEQYF. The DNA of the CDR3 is TGCAGTGCTAGCCCCATAATTAGGGAAACCCCCACCTACGAGCAGTACTTC.

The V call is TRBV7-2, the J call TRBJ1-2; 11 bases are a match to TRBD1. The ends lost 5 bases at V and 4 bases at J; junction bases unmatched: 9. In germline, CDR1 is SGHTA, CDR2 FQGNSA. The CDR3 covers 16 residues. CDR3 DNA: TGTGCCAGCAGCCCAAAGGGACAGGGGGGACCCTATGGCTACACCTTC. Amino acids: CASSPKGQGGPYGYTF.

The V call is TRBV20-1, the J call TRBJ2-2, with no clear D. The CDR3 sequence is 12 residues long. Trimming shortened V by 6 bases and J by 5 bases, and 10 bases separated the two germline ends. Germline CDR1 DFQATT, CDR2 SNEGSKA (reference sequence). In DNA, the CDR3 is TGCAGTGCCGCCCGGCGGACCGGGGAGCTGTTTTTT. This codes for CSAARRTGELFF.

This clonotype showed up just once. The CDR3 sequence: CASSDQGPTEAFF. The DNA of the CDR3 is TGTGCCAGCAGTGACCAGGGCCCCACTGAAGCTTTCTTT. This chain joins TRBV2 and TRBJ1-1, with D possibly being TRBD1 (5 bases). The CDR3 totals 13 residues. The germline V gene has CDR1 SNHLY and CDR2 FYNNEI. Trimming removed 3 bases at V and 4 bases at J, with 9 bases between.

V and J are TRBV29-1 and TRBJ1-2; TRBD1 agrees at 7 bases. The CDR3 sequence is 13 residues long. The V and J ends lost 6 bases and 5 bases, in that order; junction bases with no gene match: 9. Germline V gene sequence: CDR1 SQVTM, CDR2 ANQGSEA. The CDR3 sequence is CSVFPPGGYGYTF. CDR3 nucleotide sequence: TGCAGCGTATTCCCGCCAGGGGGGTATGGCTACACCTTC. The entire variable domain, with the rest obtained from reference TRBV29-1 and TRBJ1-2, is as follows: SAVISQKPSRDICQRGTSLTIQCQVDSQVTMMFWYRQQPGQSLTLIATANQGSEATYESGFVIDKFPISRPNLTFSTLTVSNMSPEDSSIYLCSVFPPGGYGYTFGSGTRLTVV.

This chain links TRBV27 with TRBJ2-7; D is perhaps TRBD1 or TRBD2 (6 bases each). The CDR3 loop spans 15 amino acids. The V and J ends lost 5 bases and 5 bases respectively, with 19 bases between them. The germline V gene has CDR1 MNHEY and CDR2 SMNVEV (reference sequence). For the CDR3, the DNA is TGTGCCAGCAGTGTGTCGACGGTCGGGGGCAACGAGCAGTACTTC. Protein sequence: CASSVSTVGGNEQYF.

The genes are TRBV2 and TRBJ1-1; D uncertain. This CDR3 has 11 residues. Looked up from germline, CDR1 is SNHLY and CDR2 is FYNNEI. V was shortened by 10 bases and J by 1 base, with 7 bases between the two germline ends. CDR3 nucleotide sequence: TGTGCCATCGGGAGGAACACTGAAGCTTTCTTT. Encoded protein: CAIGRNTEAFF.

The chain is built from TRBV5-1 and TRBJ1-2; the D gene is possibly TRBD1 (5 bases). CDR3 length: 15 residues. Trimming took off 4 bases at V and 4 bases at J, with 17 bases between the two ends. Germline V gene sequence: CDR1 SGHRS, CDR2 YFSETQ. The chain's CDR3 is CASSPPGRDSYGYTF. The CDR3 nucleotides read TGCGCCAGCAGCCCCCCGGGACGAGATTCCTATGGCTACACCTTC.

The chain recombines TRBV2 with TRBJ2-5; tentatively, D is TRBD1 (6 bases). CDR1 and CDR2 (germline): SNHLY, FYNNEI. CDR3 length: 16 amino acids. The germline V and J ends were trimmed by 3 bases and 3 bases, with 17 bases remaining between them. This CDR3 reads CASSEGQGWPEETQYF. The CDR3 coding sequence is TGTGCCAGCAGTGAGGGTCAGGGGTGGCCCGAAGAGACCCAGTACTTC.

This chain's CDR3 is CASSQGIGDTWSHDNEQFF. CDR3 in DNA: TGCGCCAGCAGCCAGGGTATAGGGGATACTTGGTCCCACGACAATGAGCAGTTCTTC. The chain carries TRBV4-3 and TRBJ2-1, with D maybe TRBD1 (5 bases). This CDR3 contains 19 residues. V was trimmed by 3 bases and J by 5 bases, leaving 26 bases between them. In germline, CDR1 is LGHNA, CDR2 YSLEER.

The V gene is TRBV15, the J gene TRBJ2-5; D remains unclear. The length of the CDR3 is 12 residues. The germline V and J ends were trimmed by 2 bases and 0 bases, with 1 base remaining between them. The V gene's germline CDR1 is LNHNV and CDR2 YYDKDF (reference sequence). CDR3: CATSRNQETQYF. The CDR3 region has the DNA TGTGCCACCAGCAGAAACCAAGAGACCCAGTACTTC.

CDR3 protein: CAWSQGTGNTEAFF. CDR3 bases: TGTGCCTGGAGCCAGGGGACGGGGAACACTGAAGCTTTCTTT. The chain is built from TRBV30 and TRBJ1-1, with D maybe TRBD1 (6 bases). Deletions cut 3 bases from V and 1 base from J, with 12 bases between. Germline CDR1 GTSNPN, CDR2 SVGIG (reference sequence). CDR3 length equals 14 residues.

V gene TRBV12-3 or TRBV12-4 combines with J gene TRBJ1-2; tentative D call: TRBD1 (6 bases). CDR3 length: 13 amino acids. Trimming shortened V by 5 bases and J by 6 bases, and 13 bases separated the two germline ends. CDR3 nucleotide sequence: TGTGCCAGCAGTGGGGGCGGGGATCATGGCTACACCTTC. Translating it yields CASSGGGDHGYTF.

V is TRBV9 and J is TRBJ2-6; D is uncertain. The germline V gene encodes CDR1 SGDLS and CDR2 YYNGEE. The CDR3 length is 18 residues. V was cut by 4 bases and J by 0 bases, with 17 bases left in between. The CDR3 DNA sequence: TGTGCCAGCAGCCTCAGACTCAGTCGAGACTCTGGGGCCAACGTCCTGACTTTC. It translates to CASSLRLSRDSGANVLTF.

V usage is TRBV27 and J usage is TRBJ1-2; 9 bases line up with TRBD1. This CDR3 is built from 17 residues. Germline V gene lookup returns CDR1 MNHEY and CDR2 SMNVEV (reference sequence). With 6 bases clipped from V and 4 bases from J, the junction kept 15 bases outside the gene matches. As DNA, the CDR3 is TGTGCCAGCAGACACCGCGGCGGGACAGGGAAAATCTATGGCTACACCTTC. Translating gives CASRHRGGTGKIYGYTF.

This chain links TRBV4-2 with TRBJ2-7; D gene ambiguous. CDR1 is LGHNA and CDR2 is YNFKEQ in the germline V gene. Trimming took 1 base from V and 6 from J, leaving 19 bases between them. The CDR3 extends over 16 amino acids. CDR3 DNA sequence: TGTGCCAGCAGCCAAGGGCGGTCGATTAGCCTTGGCGAGCAGTACTTC. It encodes CASSQGRSISLGEQYF.

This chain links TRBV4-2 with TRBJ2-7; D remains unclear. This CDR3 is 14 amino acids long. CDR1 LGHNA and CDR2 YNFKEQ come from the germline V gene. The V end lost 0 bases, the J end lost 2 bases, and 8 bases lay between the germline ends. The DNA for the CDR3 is TGTGCCAGCAGCCAAGAATGGACCGCCTACGAGCAGTACTTC. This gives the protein CASSQEWTAYEQYF.

Written as DNA, the CDR3 is TGCAGTGCTAGAGATAGATACACTGAAGCTTTCTTT. Amino acids: CSARDRYTEAFF. The V call is TRBV20-1, the J call TRBJ1-1, with D unresolved. V lost 0 bases to trimming and J lost 3 bases, with 5 bases between them. This CDR3 is built from 12 residues. The germline CDR1 and CDR2 sequences are DFQATT and SNEGSKA (reference sequence).

The CDR3 DNA follows: TGCAGTGCTGGCGAACTCACCATGGACAGGGTAAAGAGAGCTTTCTTT. Translating gives CSAGELTMDRVKRAFF. This sequence joins TRBV20-1 and TRBJ1-1; 8 nucleotides match TRBD1. V gave up 5 bases and J gave up 10 bases; unmatched junction bases: 21. The CDR3 extends over 16 amino acids. Germline V gives CDR1 DFQATT, CDR2 SNEGSKA (reference sequence).

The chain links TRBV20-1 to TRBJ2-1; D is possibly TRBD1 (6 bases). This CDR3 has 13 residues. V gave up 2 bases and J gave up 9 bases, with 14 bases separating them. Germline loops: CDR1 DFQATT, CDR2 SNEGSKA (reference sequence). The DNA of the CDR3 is TGCAGTGCTAGACCCCTGGACAGCCTTGAGCAGTTCTTC. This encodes CSARPLDSLEQFF.

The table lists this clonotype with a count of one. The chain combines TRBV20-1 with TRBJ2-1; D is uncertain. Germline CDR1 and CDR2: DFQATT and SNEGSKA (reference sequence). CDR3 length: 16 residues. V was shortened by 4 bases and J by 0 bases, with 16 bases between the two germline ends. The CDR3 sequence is CSATRRLPDSYNEQFF. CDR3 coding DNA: TGCAGTGCTACCCGTCGGCTCCCTGACTCCTACAATGAGCAGTTCTTC.

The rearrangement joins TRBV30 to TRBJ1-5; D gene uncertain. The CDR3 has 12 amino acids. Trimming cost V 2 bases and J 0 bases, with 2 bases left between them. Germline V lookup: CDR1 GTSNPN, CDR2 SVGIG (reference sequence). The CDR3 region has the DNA TGTGCCTGGAGTTATAGCAATCAGCCCCAGCATTTT. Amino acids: CAWSYSNQPQHF.

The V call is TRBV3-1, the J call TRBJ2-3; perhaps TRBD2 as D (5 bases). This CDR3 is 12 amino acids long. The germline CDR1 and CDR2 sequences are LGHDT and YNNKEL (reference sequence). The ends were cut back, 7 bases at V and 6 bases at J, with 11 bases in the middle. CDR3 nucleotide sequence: TGTGCCAGCACCCGCGGGCGGGATACGCAGTATTTT. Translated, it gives CASTRGRDTQYF.

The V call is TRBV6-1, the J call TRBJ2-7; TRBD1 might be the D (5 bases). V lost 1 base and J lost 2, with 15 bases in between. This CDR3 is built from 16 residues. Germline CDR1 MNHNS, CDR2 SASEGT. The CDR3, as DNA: TGTGCCAGCAGTGAAGGCAGACAGCTTAACCCCTACGAGCAGTACTTC. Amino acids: CASSEGRQLNPYEQYF.

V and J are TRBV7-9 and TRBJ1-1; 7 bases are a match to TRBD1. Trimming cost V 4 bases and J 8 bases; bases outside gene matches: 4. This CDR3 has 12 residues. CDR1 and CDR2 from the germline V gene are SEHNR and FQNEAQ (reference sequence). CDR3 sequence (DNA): TGTGCCAGCAGCTCCCCGGGACAGGAAGCTTTCTTT. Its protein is CASSSPGQEAFF.

DNA of the CDR3: TGTGCCAGCCCTGGGGTAATTACACAAGAGACCCAGTACTTC. This translates into CASPGVITQETQYF. The chain uses TRBV2 and TRBJ2-5; D is unclear. The CDR3 has 14 amino acids. Germline V CDR1 and CDR2: SNHLY, FYNNEI. V was shortened by 8 bases and J by 2 bases, with 15 bases between the two germline ends.